This T cell receptor (beta chain) originates from a study of cytotoxic CD8 clonotypes in ibrutinib-treated CLL. Study information: With a range of 6 to 36, the median treatment time before response samples were taken was under 15 months. General study findings and limits: Baseline clonality exceeded age-matched healthy donors and tracked circulating CD8+ T-cell counts. Contraction or stability on treatment was seen for public clonotypes, which were uncommon. A difference in sampling times existed between sustained-remission and progressing patients.

Sequencing was performed with immunoSEQ multiplex PCR; in TCRdb, only in-frame clones are kept and a portion is missing. Altogether more than 10,000 clones are present, 81% being singletons, with the ten largest covering about 23%. V lost 6 bases, J lost 14 bases, and 15 bases stayed unmatched. Germline-derived CDR1 and CDR2 are MNHNS and SASEGT. This CDR3 is built from 14 residues. Comments on this clone: Its antigen is not known.

This receptor was obtained from a human donor with chronic lymphocytic leukemia. The material was PBMCs, obtained at disease progression, from a patient treated with ibrutinib. The chain is built from TRBV6-1 and TRBJ2-3; 9 nucleotides line up with TRBD2. The CDR3 DNA reads as TGTGCCAGCAGCCCCGTTGTTAGCGGGAGAGGCTGGTATTTT. Encoded protein: CASSPVVSGRGWYF.